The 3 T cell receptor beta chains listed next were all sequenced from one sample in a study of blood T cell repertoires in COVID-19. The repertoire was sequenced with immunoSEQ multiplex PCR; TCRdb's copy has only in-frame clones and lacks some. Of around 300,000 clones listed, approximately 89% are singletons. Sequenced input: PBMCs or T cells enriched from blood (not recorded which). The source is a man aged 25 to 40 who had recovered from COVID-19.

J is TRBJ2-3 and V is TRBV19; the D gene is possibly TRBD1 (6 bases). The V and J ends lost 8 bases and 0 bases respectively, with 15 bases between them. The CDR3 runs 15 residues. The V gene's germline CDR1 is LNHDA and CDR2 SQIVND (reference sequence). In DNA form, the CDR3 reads TGTGCCAGTTCTCTATTTGGACAGAGCACAGATACGCAGTATTTT. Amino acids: CASSLFGQSTDTQYF.

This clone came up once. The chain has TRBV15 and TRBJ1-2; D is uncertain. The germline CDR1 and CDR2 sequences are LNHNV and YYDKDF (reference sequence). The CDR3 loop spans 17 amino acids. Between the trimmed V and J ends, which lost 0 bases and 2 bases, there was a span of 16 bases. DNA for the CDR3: TGTGCCACCAGCAGAGATCTCCCCCAGAGCGGGAACTATGGCTACACCTTC. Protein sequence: CATSRDLPQSGNYGYTF.

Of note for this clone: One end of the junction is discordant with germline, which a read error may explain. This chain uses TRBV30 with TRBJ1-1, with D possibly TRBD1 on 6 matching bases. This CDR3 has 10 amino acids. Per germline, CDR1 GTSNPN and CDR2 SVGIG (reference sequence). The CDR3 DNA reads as TGTGCCTCAATAAAGGGACAAACGGTATTT. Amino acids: CASIKGQTVF.